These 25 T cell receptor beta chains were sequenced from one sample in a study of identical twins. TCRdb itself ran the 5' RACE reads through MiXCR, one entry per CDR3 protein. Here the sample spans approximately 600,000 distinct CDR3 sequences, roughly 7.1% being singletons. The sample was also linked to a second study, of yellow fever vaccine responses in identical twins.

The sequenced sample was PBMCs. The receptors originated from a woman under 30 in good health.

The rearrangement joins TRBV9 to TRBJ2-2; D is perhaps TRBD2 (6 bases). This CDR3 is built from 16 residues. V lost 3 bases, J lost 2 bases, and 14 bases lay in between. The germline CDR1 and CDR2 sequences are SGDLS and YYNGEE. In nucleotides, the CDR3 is TGTGCCAGCAGCGGAGCTGGGGGGAAAAACACCGGGGAGCTGTTTTTT. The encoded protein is CASSGAGGKNTGELFF.

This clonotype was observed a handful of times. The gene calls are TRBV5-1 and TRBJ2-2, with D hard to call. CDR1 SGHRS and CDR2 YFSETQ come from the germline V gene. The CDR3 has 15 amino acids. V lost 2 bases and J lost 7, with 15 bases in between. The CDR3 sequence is CASSFSSLGGGELFF. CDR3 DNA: TGCGCCAGCAGCTTTTCGTCTCTTGGTGGCGGGGAGCTGTTTTTT. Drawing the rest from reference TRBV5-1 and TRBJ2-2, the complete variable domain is KAGVTQTPRYLIKTRGQQVTLSCSPISGHRSVSWYQQTPGQGLQFLFEYFSETQRNKGNFPGRFSGRQFSNSRSEMNVSTLELGDSALYLCASSFSSLGGGELFFGEGSRLTVL.

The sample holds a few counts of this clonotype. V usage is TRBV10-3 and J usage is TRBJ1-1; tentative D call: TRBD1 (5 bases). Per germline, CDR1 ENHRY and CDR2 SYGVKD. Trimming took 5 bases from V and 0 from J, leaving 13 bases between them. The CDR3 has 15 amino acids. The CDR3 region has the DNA TGTGCCATCAGTCCGACCCGACAGATGAACACTGAAGCTTTCTTT. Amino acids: CAISPTRQMNTEAFF.

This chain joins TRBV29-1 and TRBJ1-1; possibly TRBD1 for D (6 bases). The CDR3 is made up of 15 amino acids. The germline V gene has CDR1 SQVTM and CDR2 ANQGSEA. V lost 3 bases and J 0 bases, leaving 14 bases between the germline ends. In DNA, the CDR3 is TGCAGCGTTGATAAAGGGGGACCTTTGAACACTGAAGCTTTCTTT. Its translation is CSVDKGGPLNTEAFF.

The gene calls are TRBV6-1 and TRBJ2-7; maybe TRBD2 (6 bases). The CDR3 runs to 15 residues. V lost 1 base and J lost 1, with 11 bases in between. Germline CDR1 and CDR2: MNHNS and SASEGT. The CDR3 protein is CASSEEEGTSYEQYF. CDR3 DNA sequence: TGTGCCAGCAGTGAAGAGGAGGGGACTTCCTACGAGCAGTACTTC.

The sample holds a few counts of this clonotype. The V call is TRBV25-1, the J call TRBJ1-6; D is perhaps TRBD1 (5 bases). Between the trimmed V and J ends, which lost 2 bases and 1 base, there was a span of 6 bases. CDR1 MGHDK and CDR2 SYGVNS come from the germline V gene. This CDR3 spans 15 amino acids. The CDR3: CASSEGGSYNSPLHF. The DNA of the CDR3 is TGTGCCAGCAGTGAAGGGGGTTCCTATAATTCACCCCTCCACTTT. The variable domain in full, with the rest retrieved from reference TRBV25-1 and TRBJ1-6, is EADIYQTPRYLVIGTGKKITLECSQTMGHDKMYWYQQDPGMELHLIHYSYGVNSTEKGDLSSESTVSRIRTEHFPLTLESARPSHTSQYLCASSEGGSYNSPLHFGNGTRLTVT.

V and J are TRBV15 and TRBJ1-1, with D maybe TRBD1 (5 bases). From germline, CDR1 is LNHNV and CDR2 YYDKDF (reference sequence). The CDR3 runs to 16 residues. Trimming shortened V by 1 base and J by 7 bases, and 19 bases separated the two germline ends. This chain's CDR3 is CATSRVAGISAIEAFF. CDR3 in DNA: TGTGCCACCAGCAGAGTGGCAGGGATTTCGGCCATTGAAGCTTTCTTT.

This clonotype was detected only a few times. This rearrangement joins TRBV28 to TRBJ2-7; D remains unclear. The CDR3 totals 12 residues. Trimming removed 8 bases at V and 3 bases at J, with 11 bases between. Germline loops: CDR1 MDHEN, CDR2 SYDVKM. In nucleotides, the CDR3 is TGTGCCAGCGGTCCCTGGGGCTACGAGCAGTACTTC. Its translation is CASGPWGYEQYF.

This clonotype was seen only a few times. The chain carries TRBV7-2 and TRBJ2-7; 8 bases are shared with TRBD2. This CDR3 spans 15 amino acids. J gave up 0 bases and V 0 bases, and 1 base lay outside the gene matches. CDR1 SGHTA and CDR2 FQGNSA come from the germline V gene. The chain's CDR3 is CASSLASGSSYEQYV. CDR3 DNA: TGTGCCAGCAGCTTAGCCAGCGGGAGCTCCTACGAGCAGTACGTC.

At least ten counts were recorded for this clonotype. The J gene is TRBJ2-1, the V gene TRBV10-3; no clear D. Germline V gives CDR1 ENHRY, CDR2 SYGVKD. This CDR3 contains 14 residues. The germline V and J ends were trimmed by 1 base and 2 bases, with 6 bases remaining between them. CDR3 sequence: CAISEYGAYNEQFF. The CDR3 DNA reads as TGTGCCATCAGTGAGTACGGAGCCTACAATGAGCAGTTCTTC.

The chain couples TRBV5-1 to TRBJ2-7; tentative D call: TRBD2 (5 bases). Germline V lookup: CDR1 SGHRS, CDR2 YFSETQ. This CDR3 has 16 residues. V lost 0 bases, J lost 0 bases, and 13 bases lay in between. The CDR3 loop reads CASSLAGELDSYEQYF. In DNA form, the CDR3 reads TGCGCCAGCAGCTTGGCCGGTGAACTAGACTCCTACGAGCAGTACTTC.

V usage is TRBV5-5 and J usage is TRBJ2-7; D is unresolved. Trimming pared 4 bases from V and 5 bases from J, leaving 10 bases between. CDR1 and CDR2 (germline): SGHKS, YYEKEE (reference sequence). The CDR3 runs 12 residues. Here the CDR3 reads CASSPNLHEQYV. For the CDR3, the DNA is TGTGCCAGCAGCCCCAATCTCCACGAGCAGTACGTC.

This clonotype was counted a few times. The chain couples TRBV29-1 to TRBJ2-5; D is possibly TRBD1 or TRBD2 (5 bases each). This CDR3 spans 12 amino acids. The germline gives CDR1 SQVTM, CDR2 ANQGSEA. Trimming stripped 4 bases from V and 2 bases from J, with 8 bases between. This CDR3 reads CSVGGPQETQYF. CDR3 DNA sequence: TGCAGCGTTGGGGGACCTCAAGAGACCCAGTACTTC.

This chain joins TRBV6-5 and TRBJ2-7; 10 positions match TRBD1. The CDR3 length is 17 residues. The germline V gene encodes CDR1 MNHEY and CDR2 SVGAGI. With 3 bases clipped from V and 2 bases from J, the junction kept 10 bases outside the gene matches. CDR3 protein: CASSYIRDRGQTYEQYV. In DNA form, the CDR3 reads TGTGCCAGCAGTTATATCAGGGACAGGGGTCAAACCTACGAGCAGTACGTC.

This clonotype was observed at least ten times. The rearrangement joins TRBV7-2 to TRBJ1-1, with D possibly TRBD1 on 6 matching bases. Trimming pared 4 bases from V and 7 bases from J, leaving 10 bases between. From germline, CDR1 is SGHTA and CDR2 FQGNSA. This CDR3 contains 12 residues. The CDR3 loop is CASSWQGSEAFF. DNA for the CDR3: TGTGCCAGCAGCTGGCAGGGGAGTGAAGCTTTCTTT.

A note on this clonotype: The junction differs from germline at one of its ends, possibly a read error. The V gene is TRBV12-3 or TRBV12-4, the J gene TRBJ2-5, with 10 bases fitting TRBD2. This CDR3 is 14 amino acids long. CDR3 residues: CASRLAGGPPAQYF. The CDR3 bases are TGTGCCAGCAGATTAGCGGGAGGACCTCCGGCCCAGTACTTC.

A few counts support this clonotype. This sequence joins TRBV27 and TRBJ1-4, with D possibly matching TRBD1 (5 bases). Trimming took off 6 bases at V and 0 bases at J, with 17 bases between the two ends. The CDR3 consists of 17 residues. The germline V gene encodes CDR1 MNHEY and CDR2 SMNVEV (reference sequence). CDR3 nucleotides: TGTGCCAGCAGAAAGTTCGGACAACCTGCAACTAATGAAAAACTGTTTTTT. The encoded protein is CASRKFGQPATNEKLFF. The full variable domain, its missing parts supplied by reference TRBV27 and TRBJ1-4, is EAQVTQNPRYLITVTGKKLTVTCSQNMNHEYMSWYRQDPGLGLRQIYYSMNVEVTDKGDVPEGYKVSRKEKRNFPLILESPSPNQTSLYFCASRKFGQPATNEKLFFGSGTQLSVL.

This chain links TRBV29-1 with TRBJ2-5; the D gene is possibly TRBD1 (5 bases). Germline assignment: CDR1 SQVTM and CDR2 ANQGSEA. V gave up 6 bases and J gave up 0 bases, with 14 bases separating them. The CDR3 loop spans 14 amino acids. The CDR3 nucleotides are TGCAGCGTCGGACACCTTCCCCACCAAGAGACCCAGTACTTC. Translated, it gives CSVGHLPHQETQYF.

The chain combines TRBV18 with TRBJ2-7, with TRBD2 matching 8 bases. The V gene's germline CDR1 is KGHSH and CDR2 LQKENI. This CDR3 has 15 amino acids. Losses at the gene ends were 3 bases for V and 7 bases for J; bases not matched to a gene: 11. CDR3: CASSPPGLGTREQYF. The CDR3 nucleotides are TGTGCCAGCTCACCCCCGGGACTAGGGACGCGGGAGCAGTACTTC. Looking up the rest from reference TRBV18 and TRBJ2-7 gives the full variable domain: NAGVMQNPRHLVRRRGQEARLRCSPMKGHSHVYWYRQLPEEGLKFMVYLQKENIIDESGMPKERFSAEFPKEGPSILRIQQVVRGDSAAYFCASSPPGLGTREQYFGPGTRLTVT.

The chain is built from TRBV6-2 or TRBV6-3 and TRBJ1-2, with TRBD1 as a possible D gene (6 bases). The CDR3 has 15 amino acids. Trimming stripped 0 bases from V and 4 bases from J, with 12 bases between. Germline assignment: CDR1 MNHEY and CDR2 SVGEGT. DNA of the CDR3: TGTGCCAGCAGTTACTCGAGGGGCAGGGGCTATGGCTACACCTTC. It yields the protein CASSYSRGRGYGYTF.

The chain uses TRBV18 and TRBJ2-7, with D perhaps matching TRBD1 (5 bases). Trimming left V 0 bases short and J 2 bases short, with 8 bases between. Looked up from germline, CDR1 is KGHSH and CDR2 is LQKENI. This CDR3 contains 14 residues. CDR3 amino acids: CASSPPAGPYEQYF. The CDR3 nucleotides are TGTGCCAGCTCACCACCGGCAGGGCCCTACGAGCAGTACTTC. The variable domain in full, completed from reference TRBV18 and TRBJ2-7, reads NAGVMQNPRHLVRRRGQEARLRCSPMKGHSHVYWYRQLPEEGLKFMVYLQKENIIDESGMPKERFSAEFPKEGPSILRIQQVVRGDSAAYFCASSPPAGPYEQYFGPGTRLTVT.

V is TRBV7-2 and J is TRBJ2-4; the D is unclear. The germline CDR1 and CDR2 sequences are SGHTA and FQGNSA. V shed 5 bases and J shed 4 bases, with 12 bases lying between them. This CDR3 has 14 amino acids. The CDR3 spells CASSPAWQKNIQYF. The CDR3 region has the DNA TGTGCCAGCAGCCCCGCCTGGCAGAAAAACATTCAGTACTTC.

CDR3 DNA: TGTGCCAGCAGCTCCCGGGACTCTTACTACAATGAGCAGTTCTTC. Translated: CASSSRDSYYNEQFF. The chain couples TRBV7-9 to TRBJ2-1; a weak D match, TRBD2 (6 bases). The germline V and J ends were trimmed by 4 bases and 3 bases, with 13 bases remaining between them. Germline-derived CDR1 and CDR2 are SEHNR and FQNEAQ (reference sequence). The CDR3 spans 15 residues.

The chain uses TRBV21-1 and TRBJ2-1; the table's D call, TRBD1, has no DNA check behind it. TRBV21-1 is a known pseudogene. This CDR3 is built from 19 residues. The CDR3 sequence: CASSKLSDPGQGYVDEQFF. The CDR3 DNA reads TGTGCCAGCAGCAAATTGAGCGATCCGGGACAGGGTTACGTAGATGAGCAGTTCTTC.

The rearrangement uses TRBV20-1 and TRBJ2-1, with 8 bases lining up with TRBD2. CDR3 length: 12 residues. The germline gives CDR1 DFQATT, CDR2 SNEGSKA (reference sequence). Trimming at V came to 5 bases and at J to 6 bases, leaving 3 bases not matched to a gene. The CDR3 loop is CSASTSGNEQFF. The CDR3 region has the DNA TGCAGTGCTTCCACTAGCGGCAATGAGCAGTTCTTC.